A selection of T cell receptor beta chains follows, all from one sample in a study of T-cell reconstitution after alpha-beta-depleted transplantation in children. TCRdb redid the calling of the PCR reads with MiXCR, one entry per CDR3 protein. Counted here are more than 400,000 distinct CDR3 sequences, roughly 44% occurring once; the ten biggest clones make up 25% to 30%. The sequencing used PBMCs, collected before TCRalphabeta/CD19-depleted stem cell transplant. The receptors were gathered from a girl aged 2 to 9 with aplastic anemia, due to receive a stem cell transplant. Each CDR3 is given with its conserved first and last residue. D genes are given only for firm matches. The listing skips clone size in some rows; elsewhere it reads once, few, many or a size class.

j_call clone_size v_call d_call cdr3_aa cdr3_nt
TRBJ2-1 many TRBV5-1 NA CASSHHVDLANEQFF TGCGCCAGCAGTCACCACGTAGACCTAGCCAATGAGCAGTTCTTC
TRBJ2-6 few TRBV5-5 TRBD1 CASSLTGAPSGANVLTF TGTGCCAGCAGCCTTACAGGGGCCCCCTCTGGGGCCAACGTCCTGACTTTC
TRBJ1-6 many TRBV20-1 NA CSARGLGTSPYNSPLHF TGCAGTGCTAGGGGCTTGGGGACGAGTCCCTATAATTCACCCCTCCACTTT
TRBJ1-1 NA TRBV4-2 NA CASSQGSSGNTEAFF TGTGCCAGCAGCCAAGGGAGTAGTGGGAACACTGAAGCTTTCTTT
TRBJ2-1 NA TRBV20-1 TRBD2 CSALGLKDLNEQFF TGCAGTGCCCTGGGACTAAAGGACCTCAATGAGCAGTTCTTC
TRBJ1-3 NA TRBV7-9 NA CASSLAPLSGNTIYF TGTGCCAGCAGCTTAGCTCCTCTCTCTGGAAACACCATATATTTT
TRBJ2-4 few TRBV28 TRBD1 CASTTRTGRNIQYF TGTGCCAGCACTACTAGGACAGGGAGGAACATTCAGTACTTC
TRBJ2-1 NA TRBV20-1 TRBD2 CSAMKGTRGNEQFF TGCAGTGCTATGAAGGGGACTAGAGGCAATGAGCAGTTCTTC
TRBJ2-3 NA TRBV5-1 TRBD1 CASSMDRVSTDTQYF TGCGCCAGCAGCATGGACAGGGTCAGCACAGATACGCAGTATTTT
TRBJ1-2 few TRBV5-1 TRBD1 CASSARQGTYGYTF TGCGCCAGCAGCGCCCGACAGGGAACATATGGCTACACCTTC
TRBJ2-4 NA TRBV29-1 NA CSVRSQEKNIQYF TGCAGCGTTCGGAGTCAGGAAAAAAACATTCAGTACTTC
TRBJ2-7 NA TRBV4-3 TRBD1 CASSQGGDRGSLISYEQYF TGCGCCAGCAGCCAAGGGGGTGACAGGGGGTCCCTTATCTCCTACGAGCAGTACTTC
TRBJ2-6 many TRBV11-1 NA CASSSAGQITSGANVLTF TGTGCCAGCAGCTCTGCGGGACAGATAACATCTGGGGCCAACGTCCTGACTTTC
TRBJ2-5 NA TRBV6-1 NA CASSEQGLRGETQYF TGTGCCAGCAGTGAACAGGGGCTTCGGGGAGAGACCCAGTACTTC
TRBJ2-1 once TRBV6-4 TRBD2 CASSDLAGVRNEQFF TGTGCCAGCAGTGATTTAGCGGGAGTCAGGAATGAGCAGTTCTTC
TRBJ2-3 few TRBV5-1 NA CASSPFDAVQGSRGDTQYF TGCGCCAGCAGCCCCTTCGATGCGGTCCAGGGGTCCCGTGGAGATACGCAGTATTTT
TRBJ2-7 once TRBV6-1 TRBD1 CASTRSSTGTGLREQYF TGTGCCAGCACGAGGTCTTCTACCGGGACAGGGTTACGCGAGCAGTACTTC
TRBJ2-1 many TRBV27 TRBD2 CASSSPSGIYNEQFF TGTGCCAGCAGTTCGCCTAGCGGGATTTACAATGAGCAGTTCTTC
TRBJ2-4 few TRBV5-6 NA CASSSPQFYWNIQYF TGTGCCAGCAGCTCCCCCCAGTTCTACTGGAACATTCAGTACTTC
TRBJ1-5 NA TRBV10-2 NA CASKTGFDQPQHF TGCGCCAGCAAAACAGGGTTTGATCAGCCCCAGCATTTT
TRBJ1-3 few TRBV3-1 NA CASSLHPDARSGNTIYF TGTGCCAGCAGCCTACACCCGGACGCACGATCTGGAAACACCATATATTTT
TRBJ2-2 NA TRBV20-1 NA CSARDQKATNTGELFF TGCAGTGCTAGAGATCAGAAAGCTACGAACACCGGGGAGCTGTTTTTT
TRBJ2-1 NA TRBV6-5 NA CASSYLKTESSYNEQFF TGTGCCAGCAGTTACTTAAAGACTGAGAGCTCCTACAATGAGCAGTTCTTC
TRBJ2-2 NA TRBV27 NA CASSLSGGAQAAGELFF TGTGCCAGCAGTTTATCTGGGGGGGCGCAGGCTGCCGGGGAGCTGTTTTTT
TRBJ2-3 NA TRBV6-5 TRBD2 CASSYSGTRTDTQYF TGTGCCAGCAGCTATAGCGGGACACGCACAGATACGCAGTATTTT